The rows below give T cell receptor beta chains drawn from one sample of a study of CD8 T cells in Susac syndrome. TCRdb redid the calling of the immunoSEQ multiplex PCR reads with MiXCR, one entry per CDR3 protein. Of roughly 50,000 distinct CDR3 sequences listed, more than 85% are singletons. Sample: CD8+ T cells from PBMCs. The receptor set was obtained from a human donor in good health. Both conserved end residues are part of each CDR3. D genes are given only for firm matches. Clone size is stated in some rows and not others, as once, few, many or a class when expanded.

J,D,size,V,CDR3,DNA
TRBJ2-1,TRBD2,NA,TRBV2,CATRGGIGQFF,TGTGCCACCCGGGGGGGAATAGGGCAGTTCTTC
TRBJ2-1,NA,once,TRBV12-3/TRBV12-4,CASSNTGPSNEQFF,TGTGCCAGCAGCAACACAGGGCCCTCCAATGAGCAGTTCTTC
TRBJ2-7,NA,NA,TRBV19,CASSIPSPGLLLSYEQYF,TGTGCCAGTAGTATTCCATCCCCAGGGCTCCTACTCTCCTACGAGCAGTACTTC
TRBJ2-5,NA,NA,TRBV13,CASSGATGETQYF,TGTGCCAGCAGCGGAGCCACAGGGGAGACCCAGTACTTC
TRBJ2-2,TRBD1,once,TRBV4-1,CASSQDPGGNTGELFF,TGCGCCAGCAGCCAAGATCCAGGGGGTAACACCGGGGAGCTGTTTTTT
TRBJ2-1,TRBD2,NA,TRBV30,CAWTLGAGGDEQFF,TGTGCCTGGACCCTAGGGGCGGGAGGAGATGAGCAGTTCTTC
TRBJ2-7,NA,NA,TRBV28,CASSWGAPYEQYF,TGTGCCAGCAGTTGGGGGGCTCCCTACGAGCAGTACTTC
TRBJ2-7,NA,NA,TRBV4-1,CASSHSWDGSYEQYF,TGCGCCAGCAGCCACAGCTGGGACGGCTCCTACGAGCAGTACTTC
TRBJ2-4,NA,NA,TRBV5-6,CASSPHRKNIQYF,TGTGCCAGCAGCCCCCACCGTAAAAACATTCAGTACTTC
TRBJ2-3,NA,NA,TRBV28,CASSLGAGTDTQYF,TGTGCCAGCAGTTTAGGTGCAGGCACAGATACGCAGTATTTT